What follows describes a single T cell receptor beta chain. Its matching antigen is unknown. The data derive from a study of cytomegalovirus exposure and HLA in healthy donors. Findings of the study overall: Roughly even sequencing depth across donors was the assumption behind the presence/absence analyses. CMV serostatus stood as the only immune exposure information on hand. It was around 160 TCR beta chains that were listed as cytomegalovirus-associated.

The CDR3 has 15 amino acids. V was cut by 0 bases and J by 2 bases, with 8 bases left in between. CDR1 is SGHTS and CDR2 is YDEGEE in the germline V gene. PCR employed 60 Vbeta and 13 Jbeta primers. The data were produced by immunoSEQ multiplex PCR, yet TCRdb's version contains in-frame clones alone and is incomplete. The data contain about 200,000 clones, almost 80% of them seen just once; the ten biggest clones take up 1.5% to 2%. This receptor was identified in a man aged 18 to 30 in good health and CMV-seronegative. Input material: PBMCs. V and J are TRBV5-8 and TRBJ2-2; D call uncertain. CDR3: CASSLEPTNTGELFF. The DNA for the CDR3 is TGTGCCAGCAGCTTGGAACCGACAAACACCGGGGAGCTGTTTTTT.